These 27 T cell receptor beta chains came from one sample sequenced in a study of T cell responses to AZD1222 COVID-19 vaccine. Here immunoSEQ multiplex PCR was the method, and the copy in TCRdb shows in-frame clones only, minus some. Of approximately 190,000 clones in the sample, almost 95% were seen once. The sample in question was peripheral blood, obtained on day 0 of AZD1222 vaccination. Every receptor here comes from an adult in good health.

This clone was seen a handful of times. V and J are TRBV11-2 and TRBJ1-1; 8 bases match TRBD1. After removal of 5 bases from V and 2 bases from J, the junction contained 4 bases not matched to a gene. The CDR3 runs 14 residues. The germline gives CDR1 SGHAT, CDR2 FQNNGV. CDR3 protein: CASSPGTGNTEAFF. The CDR3 nucleotides are TGTGCCAGCAGCCCCGGGACAGGAAACACTGAAGCTTTCTTT.

The gene calls are TRBV4-2 and TRBJ1-4; TRBD1 agrees at 7 bases. This CDR3 contains 17 residues. Germline loops: CDR1 LGHNA, CDR2 YNFKEQ. Trimming took 0 bases from V and 0 from J; bases not matched to a gene: 4. CDR3 region: CASSQDGDSATNEKLFF. CDR3 bases: TGTGCCAGCAGCCAAGATGGGGACAGCGCAACTAATGAAAAACTGTTTTTT.

The chain links TRBV7-8 to TRBJ2-1; D is unresolved. CDR3 size: 15 residues. Germline-derived CDR1 and CDR2 are SGHVS and FQNEAQ. The V end lost 5 bases, the J end lost 1 base, and 12 bases lay between the germline ends. CDR3 region: CASSPLGRSYNEQFF. Here the CDR3 DNA reads TGTGCCAGCAGCCCCCTAGGGCGGTCCTACAATGAGCAGTTCTTC.

V usage is TRBV5-5 and J usage is TRBJ2-7, with D perhaps TRBD2 (6 bases). Trimming removed 7 bases from V and 7 bases from J, with 21 bases in between. Germline loops: CDR1 SGHKS, CDR2 YYEKEE (reference sequence). This CDR3 has 14 amino acids. CDR3 in amino acids: CASHLAIAAGEQYF. The CDR3 DNA sequence: TGTGCCAGCCACTTAGCGATAGCGGCGGGTGAGCAGTACTTC.

The chain carries TRBV6-2 or TRBV6-3 and TRBJ1-2, with D possibly being TRBD1 (5 bases). The CDR3 extends over 14 amino acids. Trimming took off 5 bases at V and 4 bases at J, with 14 bases between the two ends. The germline V gene has CDR1 MNHEY and CDR2 SVGEGT. The CDR3 sequence: CASSGPGTVYGYTF. For the CDR3, the DNA is TGTGCCAGCAGTGGGCCCGGGACGGTCTATGGCTACACCTTC.

The chain recombines TRBV9 with TRBJ1-2; TRBD1 aligns across 8 bases. V gave up 4 bases and J gave up 3 bases; unmatched junction bases: 14. The CDR3 contains 17 residues. The germline gives CDR1 SGDLS, CDR2 YYNGEE. This CDR3 is CASSTRQGTASHYGYTF. In DNA form, the CDR3 reads TGTGCCAGCAGCACACGACAGGGGACCGCATCTCACTATGGCTACACCTTC.

The V and J genes are TRBV28 and TRBJ2-5; unclear D gene. The germline gives CDR1 MDHEN, CDR2 SYDVKM. The V end lost 2 bases, the J end lost 0 bases, and 4 bases lay between the germline ends. This CDR3 is built from 13 residues. CDR3 DNA: TGTGCCAGCAGTTTAGGCTACCAAGAGACCCAGTACTTC. It codes for CASSLGYQETQYF. The full variable domain, its missing parts supplied by reference TRBV28 and TRBJ2-5, is DVKVTQSSRYLVKRTGEKVFLECVQDMDHENMFWYRQDPGLGLRLIYFSYDVKMKEKGDIPEGYSVSREKKERFSLILESASTNQTSMYLCASSLGYQETQYFGPGTRLLVL.

The rearrangement uses TRBV7-9 and TRBJ1-4, with D unresolved. Germline lookup yields CDR1 SEHNR and CDR2 FQNEAQ (reference sequence). The ends were cut back, 10 bases at V and 3 bases at J, with 15 bases in the middle. The CDR3 has 14 amino acids. DNA for the CDR3: TGTGCCACTACCCCCCGCACAGCTAATGAAAAACTGTTTTTT. Amino acids: CATTPRTANEKLFF.

As for this clone: The junction departs from the called germline gene at one end, perhaps through a read error. Other DNA sequences in the same sample also yield this CDR3. The rearrangement uses TRBV10-3 and TRBJ1-2, with 7 bases fitting TRBD1. The germline V gene has CDR1 ENHRY and CDR2 SYGVKD. This CDR3 has 11 amino acids. The CDR3 spells CATTQGNGYTF. The CDR3 DNA reads TGCGCCACCACACAGGGGAATGGCTACACCTTC.

The genes are TRBV6-5 and TRBJ1-2; D remains unclear. This CDR3 has 12 residues. Trimming took 10 bases from V and 7 from J, leaving 16 bases between them. Per germline, CDR1 MNHEY and CDR2 SVGAGI. The CDR3 is CATKTTAGGYTF. CDR3 in DNA: TGTGCCACCAAAACCACCGCCGGTGGCTACACCTTC.

The chain is built from TRBV7-2 and TRBJ2-1; the D is unclear. Between the trimmed V and J ends, which lost 1 base and 10 bases, there was a span of 11 bases. The CDR3 has 13 residues. The germline CDR1 and CDR2 sequences are SGHTA and FQGNSA. The CDR3 DNA reads TGTGCCAGCAGCTTAGGGCCTCGGATGGAGCAGTTCTTC. It encodes CASSLGPRMEQFF.

The V and J genes are TRBV4-3 and TRBJ2-2, with 12 bases that match TRBD1. Germline CDR1 reads LGHNA; CDR2 reads YSLEER. J gave up 5 bases and V 0 bases, and 4 bases lay outside the gene matches. The CDR3 runs to 17 residues. CDR3 nucleotides: TGCGCCAGCAGCCAAGAGCCGGGACAGGGGGCGACCGGGGAGCTGTTTTTT. Translating it yields CASSQEPGQGATGELFF.

This chain connects TRBV12-3 or TRBV12-4 to TRBJ2-5; D is uncertain. Trimming cost V 6 bases and J 5 bases, with 13 bases left between them. The CDR3 covers 13 residues. The CDR3 coding sequence is TGTGCCAGCAGCCTTTTCCGTAGGGAGACCCAGTACTTC. Residues: CASSLFRRETQYF.

This chain links TRBV6-2 or TRBV6-3 with TRBJ1-3; perhaps TRBD1 as D (6 bases). Germline V gene data show CDR1 as MNHEY and CDR2 as SVGEGT. The CDR3 has 15 amino acids. The V end lost 4 bases, the J end lost 0 bases, and 10 bases lay between the germline ends. The CDR3 protein is CASSWTEISGNTIYF. The CDR3 region has the DNA TGTGCCAGCAGTTGGACAGAAATCTCTGGAAACACCATATATTTT.

The gene calls are TRBV13 and TRBJ2-1; 10 positions agree with TRBD2. J lost 7 bases, V lost 5 bases, and 2 bases had no gene match. This CDR3 comprises 13 residues. The germline CDR1 and CDR2 sequences are PRHDT and FYEKMQ (reference sequence). CDR3 sequence (DNA): TGTGCCAGCAGCCCAGCGGGGGGGAATGAGCAGTTCTTC. Protein product: CASSPAGGNEQFF.

This clone was found a few times. V and J are TRBV3-1 (or the pseudogene TRBV3-2) and TRBJ1-2; 10 nucleotides line up with TRBD1. Germline V gene sequence: CDR1 LGHDT, CDR2 YNNKEL (reference sequence). The CDR3 spans 16 residues. Losses at the gene ends were 0 bases for V and 4 bases for J; bases not matched to a gene: 5. The CDR3 loop is CASSQEDRGPIYGYTF. CDR3 coding DNA: TGTGCCAGCAGCCAAGAAGACAGGGGGCCTATCTATGGCTACACCTTC.

The genes are TRBV30 and TRBJ2-1; no firm D call. Germline V gives CDR1 GTSNPN, CDR2 SVGIG (reference sequence). The CDR3 spans 14 residues. Trimming left V 0 bases short and J 0 bases short, with 6 bases between. The chain's CDR3 is CAWSVLSSYNEQFF. The DNA of the CDR3 is TGTGCCTGGAGTGTACTTAGCTCCTACAATGAGCAGTTCTTC.

J is TRBJ2-6 and V is TRBV7-8, with 8 positions matching TRBD1. The germline V gene has CDR1 SGHVS and CDR2 FQNEAQ. Trimming removed 5 bases from V and 0 bases from J; junction bases left unmatched: 9. CDR3 length equals 18 residues. The CDR3 is CASSPRTGSVSGANVLTF. The CDR3 nucleotides read TGTGCCAGCAGCCCGCGGACAGGGTCGGTCTCTGGGGCCAACGTCCTGACTTTC.

The CDR3 loop reads CASSARGLRRNSPLHF. The CDR3, as DNA: TGCGCCAGCAGTGCCCGGGGGCTGCGTCGTAATTCACCCCTCCACTTT. The chain is built from TRBV10-1 and TRBJ1-6; possible D gene TRBD1, 6 bases. Germline lookup yields CDR1 WNHNN and CDR2 SYGVQD (reference sequence). Deletions cut 4 bases from V and 6 bases from J, with 16 bases between. The CDR3 is 16 residues long.

This clone came up once. This chain connects TRBV10-1 to TRBJ2-1; D may match TRBD1 or TRBD2 (5 bases each). Trimming cost V 6 bases and J 4 bases, with 16 bases left between them. From germline, CDR1 is WNHNN and CDR2 SYGVQD (reference sequence). CDR3 size: 15 residues. The CDR3 DNA sequence: TGCGCCAGCAGCCCCACTAGAGAGGGGTACAATGAGCAGTTCTTC. Translating it yields CASSPTREGYNEQFF.

This clone was seen only once. The chain recombines TRBV6-1 with TRBJ1-5; D not resolved. Germline loops: CDR1 MNHNS, CDR2 SASEGT. V was cut by 1 base and J by 5 bases, with 12 bases left in between. CDR3 length equals 15 residues. The DNA of the CDR3 is TGTGCCAGCAGTGAAGTAGGAGGGAGCGATCAGCCCCAGCATTTT. As protein: CASSEVGGSDQPQHF.

The chain uses TRBV28 and TRBJ1-3; the match to TRBD1 covers 9 bases. The CDR3 is 16 amino acids. CDR1 and CDR2 (germline): MDHEN, SYDVKM. The V and J ends lost 6 bases and 2 bases, in that order; junction bases with no gene match: 8. The CDR3 protein is CASREAGTGTGNTIYF. The CDR3 region has the DNA TGTGCCAGCAGGGAAGCCGGGACAGGGACTGGAAACACCATATATTTT.

The V call is TRBV4-1, the J call TRBJ2-2; D might be TRBD1 (6 bases). This CDR3 has 14 amino acids. Germline V gene data show CDR1 as MGHRA and CDR2 as YSYEKL. V was clipped by 2 bases and J by 8 bases, with 12 bases between them. The CDR3 is CASSQTQGGGELFF. For the CDR3, the DNA is TGCGCCAGCAGCCAAACACAGGGTGGGGGGGAGCTGTTTTTT.

The V gene is TRBV28, the J gene TRBJ2-7; 8 nucleotides agree with TRBD1. Trimming cost V 6 bases and J 2 bases; bases outside gene matches: 3. CDR1 is MDHEN, CDR2 SYDVKM, per germline. The CDR3 consists of 13 residues. The CDR3 DNA follows: TGTGCCAGCAGCCGGACAGGGCCCTACGAGCAGTACTTC. Its translation is CASSRTGPYEQYF.

The sample holds one count of this clone. The rearrangement links TRBV7-3 to TRBJ2-3, with a tentative D call TRBD1 (6 bases). V was clipped by 4 bases and J by 4 bases, with 9 bases between them. The V gene's germline CDR1 is SGHTA and CDR2 FQGTGA. The CDR3 consists of 13 residues. This CDR3 reads CASSSAGADTQYF. The CDR3 region has the DNA TGTGCCAGCAGCTCGGCAGGGGCAGATACGCAGTATTTT.

The rearrangement joins TRBV12-3 or TRBV12-4 to TRBJ1-1, with 7 bases aligning to TRBD1. The V and J ends lost 7 bases and 8 bases, in that order; junction bases with no gene match: 7. The CDR3 runs 12 residues. CDR3 loop: CASTTGGGEAFF. CDR3 DNA: TGTGCCAGCACCACCGGAGGGGGCGAAGCTTTCTTT.

CDR3 nucleotide sequence: TGTGCCAGTAGTATTAGACTAGGGCGTTACAATGAGCAGTTCTTC. Its protein product is CASSIRLGRYNEQFF. This chain uses TRBV19 with TRBJ2-1; tentative D call: TRBD2 (6 bases). V dropped 3 bases and J dropped 4 bases, with 13 bases sitting between them. Germline-derived CDR1 and CDR2 are LNHDA and SQIVND (reference sequence). This CDR3 region has 15 residues. Supplemented by reference TRBV19 and TRBJ2-1, the full variable domain reads DGGITQSPKYLFRKEGQNVTLSCEQNLNHDAMYWYRQDPGQGLRLIYYSQIVNDFQKGDIAEGYSVSREKKESFPLTVTSAQKNPTAFYLCASSIRLGRYNEQFFGPGTRLTVL.